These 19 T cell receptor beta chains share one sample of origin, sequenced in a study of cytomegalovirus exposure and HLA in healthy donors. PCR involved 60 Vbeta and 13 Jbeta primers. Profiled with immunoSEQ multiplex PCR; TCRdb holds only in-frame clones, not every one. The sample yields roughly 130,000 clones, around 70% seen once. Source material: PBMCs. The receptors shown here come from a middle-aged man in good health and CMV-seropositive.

The CDR3 here is CASSSMVGTSGFYNEQFF. DNA for the CDR3: TGCGCCAGCAGCTCGATGGTAGGGACTAGCGGTTTCTACAATGAGCAGTTCTTC. The rearrangement links TRBV5-1 to TRBJ2-1; 11 bases are shared with TRBD2. From germline, CDR1 is SGHRS and CDR2 YFSETQ. The CDR3 is made up of 18 amino acids. J was trimmed by 3 bases and V by 3 bases; bases with no gene match: 11.

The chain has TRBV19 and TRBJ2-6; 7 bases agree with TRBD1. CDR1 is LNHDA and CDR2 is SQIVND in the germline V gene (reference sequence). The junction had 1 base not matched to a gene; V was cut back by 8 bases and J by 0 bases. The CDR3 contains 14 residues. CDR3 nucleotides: TGTGCCAGTGGACAGGACTCTGGGGCCAACGTCCTGACTTTC. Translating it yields CASGQDSGANVLTF.

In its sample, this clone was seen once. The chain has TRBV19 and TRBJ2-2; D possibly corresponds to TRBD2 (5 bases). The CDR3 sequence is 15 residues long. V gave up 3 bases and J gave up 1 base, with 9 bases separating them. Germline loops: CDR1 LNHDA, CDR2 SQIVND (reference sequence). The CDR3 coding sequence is TGTGCCAGTAGTATGAGAGGGAAGAACACCGGGGAGCTGTTTTTT. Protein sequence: CASSMRGKNTGELFF.

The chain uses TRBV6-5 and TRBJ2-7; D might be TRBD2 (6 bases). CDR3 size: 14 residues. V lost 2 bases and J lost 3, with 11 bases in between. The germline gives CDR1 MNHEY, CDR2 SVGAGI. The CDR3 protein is CASSYRDSGYEQYF. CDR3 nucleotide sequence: TGTGCCAGCAGTTACCGGGACTCCGGCTACGAGCAGTACTTC.

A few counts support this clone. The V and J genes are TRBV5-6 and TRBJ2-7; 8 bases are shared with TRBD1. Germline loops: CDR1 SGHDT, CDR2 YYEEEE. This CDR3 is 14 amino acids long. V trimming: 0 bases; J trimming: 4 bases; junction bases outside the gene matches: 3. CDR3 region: CASSLAQGAYEQYF. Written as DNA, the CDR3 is TGTGCCAGCAGCTTGGCCCAGGGGGCATACGAGCAGTACTTC.

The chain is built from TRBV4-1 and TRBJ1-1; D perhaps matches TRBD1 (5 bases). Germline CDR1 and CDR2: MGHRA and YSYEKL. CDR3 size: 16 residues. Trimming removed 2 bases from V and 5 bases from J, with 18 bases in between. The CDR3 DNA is TGCGCCAGCAGCCAATCCTTTTTCCAGGGTGGGACTGAAGCTTTCTTT. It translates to CASSQSFFQGGTEAFF.

The CDR3 sequence is CASSPFWDNLRDEQYF. Written as DNA, the CDR3 is TGTGCCAGCTCACCTTTCTGGGACAACCTTAGGGACGAGCAGTACTTC. This rearrangement joins TRBV18 to TRBJ2-7; D is perhaps TRBD1 (6 bases). The germline V and J ends were trimmed by 3 bases and 5 bases, with 20 bases remaining between them. CDR1 is KGHSH, CDR2 LQKENI, per germline. The CDR3 runs 16 residues.

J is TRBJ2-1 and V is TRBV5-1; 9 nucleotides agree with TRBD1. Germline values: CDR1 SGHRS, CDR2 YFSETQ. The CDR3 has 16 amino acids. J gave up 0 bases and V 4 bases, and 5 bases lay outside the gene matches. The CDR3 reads CASSTTGGDSYNEQFF. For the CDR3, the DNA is TGCGCCAGCAGCACGACAGGGGGGGACTCCTACAATGAGCAGTTCTTC.

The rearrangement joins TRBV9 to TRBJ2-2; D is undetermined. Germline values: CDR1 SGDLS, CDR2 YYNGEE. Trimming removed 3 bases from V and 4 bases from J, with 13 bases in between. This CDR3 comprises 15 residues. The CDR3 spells CASSALERATGELFF. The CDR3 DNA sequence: TGTGCCAGCAGCGCCCTCGAGCGTGCCACCGGGGAGCTGTTTTTT.

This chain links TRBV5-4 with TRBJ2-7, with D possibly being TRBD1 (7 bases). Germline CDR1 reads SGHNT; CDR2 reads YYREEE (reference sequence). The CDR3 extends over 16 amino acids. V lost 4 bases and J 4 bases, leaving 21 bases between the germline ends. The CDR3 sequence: CASSRQAGQSPYEQYF. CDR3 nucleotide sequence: TGTGCCAGCAGCCGACAGGCGGGACAGTCTCCGTACGAGCAGTACTTC. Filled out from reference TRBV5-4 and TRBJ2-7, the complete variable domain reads ETGVTQSPTHLIKTRGQQVTLRCSSQSGHNTVSWYQQALGQGPQFIFQYYREEENGRGNFPPRFSGLQFPNYSSELNVNALELDDSALYLCASSRQAGQSPYEQYFGPGTRLTVT.

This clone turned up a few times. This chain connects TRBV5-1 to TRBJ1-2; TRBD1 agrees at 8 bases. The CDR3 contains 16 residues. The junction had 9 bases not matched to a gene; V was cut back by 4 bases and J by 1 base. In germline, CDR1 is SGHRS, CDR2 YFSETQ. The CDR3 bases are TGCGCCAGCAGCCCTAGGGCGGGACAGGATAACTATGGCTACACCTTC. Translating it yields CASSPRAGQDNYGYTF. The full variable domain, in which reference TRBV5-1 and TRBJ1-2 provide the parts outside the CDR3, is KAGVTQTPRYLIKTRGQQVTLSCSPISGHRSVSWYQQTPGQGLQFLFEYFSETQRNKGNFPGRFSGRQFSNSRSEMNVSTLELGDSALYLCASSPRAGQDNYGYTFGSGTRLTVV.

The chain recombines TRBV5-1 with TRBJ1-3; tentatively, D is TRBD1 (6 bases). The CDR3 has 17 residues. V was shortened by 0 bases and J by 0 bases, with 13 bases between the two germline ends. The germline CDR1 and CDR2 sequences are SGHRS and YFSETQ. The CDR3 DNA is TGCGCCAGCAGCTTGGGGCAGGGGTTCGGCTCTGGAAACACCATATATTTT. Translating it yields CASSLGQGFGSGNTIYF.

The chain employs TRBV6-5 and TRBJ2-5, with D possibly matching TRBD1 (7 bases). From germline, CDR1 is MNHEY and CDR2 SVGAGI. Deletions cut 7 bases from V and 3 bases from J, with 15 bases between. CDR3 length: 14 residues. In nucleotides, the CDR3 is TGTGCCAGCAAAAGACAGGGAGGTAAAGAGACCCAGTACTTC. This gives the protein CASKRQGGKETQYF.

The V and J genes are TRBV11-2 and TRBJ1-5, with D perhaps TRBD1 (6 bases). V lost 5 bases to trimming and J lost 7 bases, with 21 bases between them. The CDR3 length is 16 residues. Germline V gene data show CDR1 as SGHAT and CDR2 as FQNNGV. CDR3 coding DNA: TGTGCCAGCAGCCTCCACAGCGGGGGCGGAGGGCAGCCCCAGCATTTT. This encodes CASSLHSGGGGQPQHF.

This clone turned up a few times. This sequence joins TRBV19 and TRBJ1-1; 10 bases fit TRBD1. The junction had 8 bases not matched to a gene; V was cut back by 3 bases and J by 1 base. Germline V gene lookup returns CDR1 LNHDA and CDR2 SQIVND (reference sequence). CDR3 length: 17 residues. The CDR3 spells CASSISGQGIWNTEAFF. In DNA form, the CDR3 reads TGTGCCAGTAGTATCTCGGGACAGGGGATTTGGAACACTGAAGCTTTCTTT.

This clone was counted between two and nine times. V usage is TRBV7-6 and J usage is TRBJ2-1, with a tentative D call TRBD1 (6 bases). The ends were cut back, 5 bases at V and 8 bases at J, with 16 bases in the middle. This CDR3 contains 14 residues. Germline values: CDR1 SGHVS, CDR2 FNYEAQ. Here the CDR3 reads CASSLQGGADEQFF. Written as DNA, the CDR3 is TGTGCCAGCAGCCTTCAAGGGGGTGCGGATGAGCAGTTCTTC.

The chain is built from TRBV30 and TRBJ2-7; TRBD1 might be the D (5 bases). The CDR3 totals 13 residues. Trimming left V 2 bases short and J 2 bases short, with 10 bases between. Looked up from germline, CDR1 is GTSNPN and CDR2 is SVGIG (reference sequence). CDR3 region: CAWSIQVTYEQYF. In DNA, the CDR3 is TGTGCCTGGAGTATACAGGTGACCTACGAGCAGTACTTC.

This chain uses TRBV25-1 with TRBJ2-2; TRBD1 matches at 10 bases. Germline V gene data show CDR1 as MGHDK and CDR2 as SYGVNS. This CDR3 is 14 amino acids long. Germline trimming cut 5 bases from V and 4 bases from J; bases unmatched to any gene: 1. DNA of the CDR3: TGTGCCAGCAGTCGGACAGGGGGCACCGGGGAGCTGTTTTTT. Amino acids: CASSRTGGTGELFF.

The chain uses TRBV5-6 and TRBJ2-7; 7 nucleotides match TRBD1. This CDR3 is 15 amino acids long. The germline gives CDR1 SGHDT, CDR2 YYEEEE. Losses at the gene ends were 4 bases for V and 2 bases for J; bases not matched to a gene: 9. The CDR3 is CASSLLRDRTYEQYF. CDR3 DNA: TGTGCCAGCAGCCTTCTAAGGGACAGAACCTACGAGCAGTACTTC.